The rows below give T cell receptor beta chains drawn from one sample of a study of T cell responses to AZD1222 COVID-19 vaccine. Generated by immunoSEQ multiplex PCR, the TCRdb table keeps only in-frame clones and is missing some. Of fewer than 120,000 clones listed, about nine tenths were seen once; the top ten hold roughly 1.5%. The sample consisted of peripheral blood, taken on day 0 of AZD1222 vaccination. The origin of the receptors is an adult in good health. Each CDR3 is given with its conserved first and last residue. The D gene is left open where the match is weak. Expanded clones are given a class, and other clones once, few, many or no size at all.

DNA | CDR3 | J | D | size | V
TGTGCCAGTAGTATGACCCTGTCGGGGGAGACCCAGTACTTC | CASSMTLSGETQYF | TRBJ2-5 | - | - | TRBV19
TGTGCCAGCAGCTTAGACAGGAACACTGAAGCTTTCTTT | CASSLDRNTEAFF | TRBJ1-1 | - | - | TRBV11-2
TGTGCCAGCAGATCAGACAATGAGCAGTTCTTC | CASRSDNEQFF | TRBJ2-1 | - | - | TRBV2
TGTGCCAGCAGTTCGTCTACTAAGGTGCAGTACTTC | CASSSSTKVQYF | TRBJ2-7 | - | - | TRBV6-5
TGTGCCAGTAGTATGGGGAACATGAACACTGAAGCTTTCTTT | CASSMGNMNTEAFF | TRBJ1-1 | - | few | TRBV19
TGTGCCAGCAGGGTCGGACTCAGCACAGATACGCAGTATTTT | CASRVGLSTDTQYF | TRBJ2-3 | - | once | TRBV2
TGTGCCAGCAGCTTGGACCCTACAGGGCATGGCAGCTATGGCTACACCTTC | CASSLDPTGHGSYGYTF | TRBJ1-2 | - | - | TRBV5-6
TGTGCCAGCACCAGCTCAGGCGCTTCACAGAGGGGGGCTGAAGCTTTCTTT | CASTSSGASQRGAEAFF | TRBJ1-1 | - | - | TRBV11-2
TGTGCCAGTAATATCCCCCGGATGAACACTGAAGCTTTCTTT | CASNIPRMNTEAFF | TRBJ1-1 | - | - | TRBV19
TGTGCCAGCTCACCACCGGGAGGTGAGCAGTTCTTC | CASSPPGGEQFF | TRBJ2-1 | - | - | TRBV18
TGTGCCTGGAGAAAAATAGGGACAGATAACTATGGCTACACCTTC | CAWRKIGTDNYGYTF | TRBJ1-2 | TRBD1 | - | TRBV30
TGTGCCAGCAGTCGTTCGGGTACCACCATATATTTT | CASSRSGTTIYF | TRBJ1-3 | - | - | TRBV12-3/TRBV12-4
TGCGCCAGCAGCTCTAATTTTCGGGGGAGACCAAGTGCTGAAGCTTTCTTT | CASSSNFRGRPSAEAFF | TRBJ1-1 | - | - | TRBV5-1
TGCGCCAGCAGCCCGACCGGGAGCCTCGAAGGGGCTAATGAAAAACTGTTTTTT | CASSPTGSLEGANEKLFF | TRBJ1-4 | - | - | TRBV4-1
TGTGCCACCAGTACAGACAGGGGAGCTAATGAAAAACTGTTTTTT | CATSTDRGANEKLFF | TRBJ1-4 | TRBD1 | - | TRBV15
TGTGCCAGCAGCCGGACAGCCGGCGGGAACACCATATATTTT | CASSRTAGGNTIYF | TRBJ1-3 | - | - | TRBV7-6
TGCGCCAGCAGTGTAAGGACAGGGGAGAATGAGCAGTTCTTC | CASSVRTGENEQFF | TRBJ2-1 | TRBD1 | - | TRBV10-1
TGCGCCAGCAGCGGGGGGGATTCACCCCTCCACTTT | CASSGGDSPLHF | TRBJ1-6 | - | - | TRBV5-1
TGTGCCAGCAGTTTAAAGGCCGGGGGTAACTATGGCTACACCTTC | CASSLKAGGNYGYTF | TRBJ1-2 | - | once | TRBV27
TGTGCCAGCAGCCCCTTATCGAACACTGAAGCTTTCTTT | CASSPLSNTEAFF | TRBJ1-1 | - | once | TRBV3-1/TRBV3-2
TGTGCCAGCAGCTTAAGACGGACAATCTACGAGCAGTACTTC | CASSLRRTIYEQYF | TRBJ2-7 | - | - | TRBV13
TGTGCCAGCAGCTTAGGTGGGGGGAAAGGCTACACCTTC | CASSLGGGKGYTF | TRBJ1-2 | - | - | TRBV7-9
TGTGCCAGTAGTACCGCGACAGGGTACACTGAAGCTTTCTTT | CASSTATGYTEAFF | TRBJ1-1 | TRBD1 | - | TRBV19
TGTGCCTGGAGTCGGAGTGGGGGTGTCTACAATGAGCAGTTCTTC | CAWSRSGGVYNEQFF | TRBJ2-1 | - | - | TRBV30
TGTGCCAGCAGCGGGGGACCTCCGGGAAGGGATGAGCAGTTCTTC | CASSGGPPGRDEQFF | TRBJ2-1 | - | - | TRBV9
TGCGCCAGCAGCCAAGACACGGTAGCGAACACCGGGGAGCTGTTTTTT | CASSQDTVANTGELFF | TRBJ2-2 | - | - | TRBV4-1
TGCGCCAGCAGGGGGACTAGCGGGGGACTATACAATGAGCAGTTCTTC | CASRGTSGGLYNEQFF | TRBJ2-1 | TRBD2 | - | TRBV4-1
TGTGCCAGCAGACTGACAGGGAGAAACTATGGCTACACCTTC | CASRLTGRNYGYTF | TRBJ1-2 | TRBD1 | - | TRBV6-5
TGTGCCAGCAGCTTGGGCTGGGGCGCAGATACGCAGTATTTT | CASSLGWGADTQYF | TRBJ2-3 | - | - | TRBV5-6
TGCGCCAGCAGCTTGGATCTTAGGAACACTGAAGCTTTCTTT | CASSLDLRNTEAFF | TRBJ1-1 | - | - | TRBV5-1
TGTGCCAGCAGCCCCCGGCCAGGGGGCGGTGAAAAACTGTTTTTT | CASSPRPGGGEKLFF | TRBJ1-4 | TRBD1 | - | TRBV7-2
TGTGCCAGCAGTCTCACATTGGCCTCTGGAAACACCATATATTTT | CASSLTLASGNTIYF | TRBJ1-3 | - | few | TRBV27
TGTGCCAGCAGTCCACAACAGGGGGCGCAGATTGAAGCTTTCTTT | CASSPQQGAQIEAFF | TRBJ1-1 | TRBD1 | - | TRBV6-5
TGTGCCAGTAGCCACCCGAGGGGAGCTAACTATGGCTACACCTTC | CASSHPRGANYGYTF | TRBJ1-2 | - | - | TRBV19
TGTGCCAGTAGTATAAGTCCTCCGGAGAGCGCCATTCAGTACTTC | CASSISPPESAIQYF | TRBJ2-4 | - | once | TRBV19
TGTGCCAGCAGCCGGAAACGGGCCGGATCTGAAGCTTTCTTT | CASSRKRAGSEAFF | TRBJ1-1 | - | - | TRBV3-1/TRBV3-2
TGTGCCAGCAGCCCAGGGGTTCAGCCCCAGCATTTT | CASSPGVQPQHF | TRBJ1-5 | - | - | TRBV7-9
TGTGCCAGCAGCCCCGGGCTGGGTCGGCTTAAAAATTCACCCCTCCACTTT | CASSPGLGRLKNSPLHF | TRBJ1-6 | - | - | TRBV5-4
TGTGCCAGTAGTATAGACGGGACAGCTAACTATGGCTACACCTTC | CASSIDGTANYGYTF | TRBJ1-2 | TRBD1 | - | TRBV19
TGTGCCAGCAGCACCAGGGAGGGGGTCTCCTACGAGCAGTACTTC | CASSTREGVSYEQYF | TRBJ2-7 | - | - | TRBV7-8
TGTGCCAGCAGCTACCCGAGTGAAAAACTGTTTTTT | CASSYPSEKLFF | TRBJ1-4 | - | - | TRBV7-9
TGTGCCAGCAGCTTAGATTCGTGGTGGTCAGACAGGGGCCGGAACACTGAAGCTTTCTTT | CASSLDSWWSDRGRNTEAFF | TRBJ1-1 | TRBD1 | - | TRBV11-2